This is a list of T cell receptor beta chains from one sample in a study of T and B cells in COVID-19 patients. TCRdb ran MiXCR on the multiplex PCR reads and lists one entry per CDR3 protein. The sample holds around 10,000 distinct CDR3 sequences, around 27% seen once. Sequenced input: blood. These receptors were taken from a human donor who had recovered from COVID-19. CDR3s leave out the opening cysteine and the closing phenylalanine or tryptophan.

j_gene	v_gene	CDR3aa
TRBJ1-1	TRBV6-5	ASSERGRMNTEAF
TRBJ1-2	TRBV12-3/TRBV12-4	ASRGDRALHGYT
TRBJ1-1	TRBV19	ASSPTGTGFGEAF
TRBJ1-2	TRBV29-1	SVEGTGSYGYT
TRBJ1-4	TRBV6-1	ASSVSGLYEKLF
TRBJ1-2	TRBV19	ASSTNGALDGYT
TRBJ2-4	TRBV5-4	ASSLESGANIQY
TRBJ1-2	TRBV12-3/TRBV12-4	ASRNLNYGYT
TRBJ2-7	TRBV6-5	ASRLLPPGTGQSEQY
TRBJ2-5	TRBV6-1	ASPAGRPQETQY
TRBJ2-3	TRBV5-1	ASSLEGKPKADTQY
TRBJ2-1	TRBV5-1	ASSSGTSGYNEQF
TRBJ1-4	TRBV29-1	SVGGLSNEKLF